This T cell receptor beta chain was profiled in a study of T cells in Graves' hyperthyroidism and ophthalmopathy. It was RNA transcripts that yielded the amplified TCR beta CDR3 regions. First-round RT-PCR targeting the TCR CDR3 was performed with the HTBI primer set. TCRdb re-called the multiplex PCR reads through MiXCR, storing one row per CDR3 protein. Altogether some 200,000 distinct CDR3 sequences are present, less than 20% being singletons, with the ten largest covering around 52%. Germline values: CDR1 MDHEN, CDR2 SYDVKM. The CDR3 runs to 15 residues. With V trimmed by 6 bases and J by 8 bases, 13 bases remained unmatched.

The chain links TRBV28 to TRBJ2-1; TRBD2 matches at 7 bases. Sequenced material: blood. The sequence came from a woman aged 50 to 60 with Graves' hyperthyroidism. The CDR3 spells CASSKPGRGVYEQFF. DNA for the CDR3: TGTGCCAGCAGCAAGCCAGGCCGGGGGGTGTATGAGCAGTTCTTC.